These T cell receptor beta chains were read from a single sample in a study of blood T cell repertoires in COVID-19. This table comes from immunoSEQ multiplex PCR, and its TCRdb copy is limited to in-frame clones, with some not included. This table holds 200,000 or so clones, 65% to 85% found once. The sequenced sample was PBMCs or T cells enriched from blood (not recorded which). The receptors here all came from a man aged 40-49 years who had recovered from COVID-19. The CDR3 runs from the conserved cysteine through the conserved F or W. Each record gives: V gene, J gene, D gene, clone size, CDR3 protein, CDR3 DNA. D genes are given only for firm matches. Size is stated for part of the rows, as once, few or many counts, or as a class when the clone is expanded.

>TRBV6-5|TRBJ2-1|-|-
CASSPTRPAGNEQFF
TGTGCCAGCAGCCCGACGCGACCGGCAGGCAATGAGCAGTTCTTC
>TRBV5-5|TRBJ2-5|TRBD2|-
CASSLVLAGAQETQYF
TGTGCCAGCAGCTTGGTCCTAGCGGGGGCTCAGGAGACCCAGTACTTC
>TRBV9|TRBJ1-2|-|-
CASSVNYGYTF
TGTGCCAGCAGCGTTAATTATGGCTACACCTTC
>TRBV28|TRBJ2-1|-|-
CASKAGAYEQFF
TGTGCCAGCAAGGCGGGGGCCTATGAGCAGTTCTTC
>TRBV7-2|TRBJ1-6|-|-
CASSLGGGSPLHF
TGTGCCAGCAGCTTGGGGGGGGGTTCACCCCTCCACTTT
>TRBV4-1|TRBJ1-1|TRBD1|medium-sized
CASSPSTGLEAFF
TGCGCCAGCAGCCCTTCGACAGGGTTGGAAGCTTTCTTT
>TRBV30|TRBJ2-3|TRBD1|-
CAWSVKGAGVKYF
TGTGCCTGGAGCGTGAAGGGGGCAGGGGTGAAGTATTTT
>TRBV5-1|TRBJ1-2|-|-
CASSLAGDGYTF
TGCGCCAGCAGCTTGGCGGGGGATGGCTACACCTTC
>TRBV18|TRBJ1-1|-|-
CASSDSRDTEAFF
TGTGCCAGCTCAGACTCGAGGGACACTGAAGCTTTCTTT
>TRBV29-1|TRBJ1-4|-|-
CSGKGTGDYEKLFF
TGCAGCGGGAAGGGGACGGGGGATTATGAAAAACTGTTTTTT
>TRBV13|TRBJ1-1|-|-
CASRSRQRTEAFF
TGTGCCAGCAGATCGCGACAGAGGACTGAAGCTTTCTTT
>TRBV5-5|TRBJ1-1|TRBD1|few
CASSLGQGGIGTEAFF
TGTGCCAGCAGCTTGGGACAGGGGGGAATTGGGACTGAAGCTTTCTTT
>TRBV5-4|TRBJ1-6|TRBD1|-
CASSFSTGPLHF
TGTGCCAGCAGCTTTTCGACAGGGCCCCTCCACTTT
>TRBV18|TRBJ2-7|-|-
CASSPQRTDYEQYF
TGTGCCAGCTCACCACAGCGGACAGACTACGAGCAGTACTTC
>TRBV2|TRBJ2-5|TRBD1|-
CASNLRDRGETQYF
TGTGCCAGCAATCTCCGGGACAGGGGTGAGACCCAGTACTTC